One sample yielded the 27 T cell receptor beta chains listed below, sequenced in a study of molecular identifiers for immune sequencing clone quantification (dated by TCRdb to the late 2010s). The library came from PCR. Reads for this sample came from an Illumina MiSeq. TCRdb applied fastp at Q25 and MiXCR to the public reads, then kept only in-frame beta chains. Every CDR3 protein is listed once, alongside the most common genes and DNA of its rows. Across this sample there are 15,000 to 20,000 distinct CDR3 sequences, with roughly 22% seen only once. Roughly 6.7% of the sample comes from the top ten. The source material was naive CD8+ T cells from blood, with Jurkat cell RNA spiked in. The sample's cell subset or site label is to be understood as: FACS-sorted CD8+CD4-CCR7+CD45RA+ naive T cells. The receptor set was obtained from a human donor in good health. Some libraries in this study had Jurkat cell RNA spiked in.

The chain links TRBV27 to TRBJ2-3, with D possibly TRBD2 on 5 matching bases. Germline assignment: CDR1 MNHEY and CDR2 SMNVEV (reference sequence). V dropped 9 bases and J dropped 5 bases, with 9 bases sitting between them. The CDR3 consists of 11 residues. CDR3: CASGGRDTQYF. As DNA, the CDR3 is TGTGCCAGTGGAGGTAGAGATACGCAGTATTTT.

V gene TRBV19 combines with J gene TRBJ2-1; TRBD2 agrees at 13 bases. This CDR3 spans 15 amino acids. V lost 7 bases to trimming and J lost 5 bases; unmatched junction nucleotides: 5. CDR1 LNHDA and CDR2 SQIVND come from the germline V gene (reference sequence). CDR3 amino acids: CASTRLAGGHNEQFF. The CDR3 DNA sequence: TGTGCCAGTACTCGACTAGCGGGAGGCCACAATGAGCAGTTCTTC.

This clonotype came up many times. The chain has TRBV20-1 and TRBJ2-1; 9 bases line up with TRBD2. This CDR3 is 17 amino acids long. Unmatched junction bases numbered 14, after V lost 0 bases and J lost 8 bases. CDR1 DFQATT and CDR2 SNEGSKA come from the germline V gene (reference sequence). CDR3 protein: CSARDLGGVAGEDEQFF. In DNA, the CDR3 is TGCAGTGCTAGAGATCTGGGCGGGGTAGCGGGAGAGGATGAGCAGTTCTTC.

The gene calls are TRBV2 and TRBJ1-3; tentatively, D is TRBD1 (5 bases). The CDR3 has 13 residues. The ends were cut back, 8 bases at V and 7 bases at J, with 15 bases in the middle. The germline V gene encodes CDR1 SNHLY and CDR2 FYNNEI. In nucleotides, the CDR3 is TGTGCCAGCGGGCCTCAGGGACCCAACACCATATATTTT. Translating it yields CASGPQGPNTIYF.

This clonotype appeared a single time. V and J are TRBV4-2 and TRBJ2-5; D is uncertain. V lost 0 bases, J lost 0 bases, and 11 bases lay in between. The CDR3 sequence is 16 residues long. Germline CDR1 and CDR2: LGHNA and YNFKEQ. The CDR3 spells CASSQEAGTDQETQYF. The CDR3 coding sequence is TGTGCCAGCAGCCAAGAAGCAGGTACAGACCAAGAGACCCAGTACTTC.

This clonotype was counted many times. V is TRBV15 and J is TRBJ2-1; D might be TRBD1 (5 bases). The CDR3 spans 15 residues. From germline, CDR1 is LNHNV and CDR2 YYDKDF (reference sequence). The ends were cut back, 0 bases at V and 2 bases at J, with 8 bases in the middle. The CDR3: CATSREGAPYNEQFF. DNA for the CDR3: TGTGCCACCAGCAGAGAAGGGGCGCCCTACAATGAGCAGTTCTTC.

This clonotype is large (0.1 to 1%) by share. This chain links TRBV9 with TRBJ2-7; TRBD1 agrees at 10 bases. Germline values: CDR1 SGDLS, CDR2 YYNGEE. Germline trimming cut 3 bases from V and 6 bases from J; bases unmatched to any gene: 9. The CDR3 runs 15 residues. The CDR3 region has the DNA TGTGCCAGCAGCGCAACTGGGACAGGGGACGCCGAGCAGTACTTC. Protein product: CASSATGTGDAEQYF.

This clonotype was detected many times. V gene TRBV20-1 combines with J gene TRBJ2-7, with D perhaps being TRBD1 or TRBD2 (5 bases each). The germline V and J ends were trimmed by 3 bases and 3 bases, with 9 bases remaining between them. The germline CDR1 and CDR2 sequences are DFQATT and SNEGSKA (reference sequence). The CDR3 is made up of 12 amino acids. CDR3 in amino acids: CSARRGSYEQYF. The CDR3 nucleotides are TGCAGTGCTAGGAGGGGCAGCTACGAGCAGTACTTC.

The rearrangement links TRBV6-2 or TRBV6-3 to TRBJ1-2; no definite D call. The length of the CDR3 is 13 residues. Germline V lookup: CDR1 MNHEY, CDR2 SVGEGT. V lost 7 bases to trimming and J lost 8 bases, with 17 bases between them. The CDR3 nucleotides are TGTGCCAGCACCGACTCCGCCTTCGACGGCTACACCTTC. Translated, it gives CASTDSAFDGYTF.

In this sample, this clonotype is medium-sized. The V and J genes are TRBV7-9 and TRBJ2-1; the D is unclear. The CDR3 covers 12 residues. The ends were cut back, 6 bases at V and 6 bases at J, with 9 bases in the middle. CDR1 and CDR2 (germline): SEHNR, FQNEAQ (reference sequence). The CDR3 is CASRVRPNEQFF. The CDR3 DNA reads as TGTGCCAGCAGGGTGAGGCCCAATGAGCAGTTCTTC.

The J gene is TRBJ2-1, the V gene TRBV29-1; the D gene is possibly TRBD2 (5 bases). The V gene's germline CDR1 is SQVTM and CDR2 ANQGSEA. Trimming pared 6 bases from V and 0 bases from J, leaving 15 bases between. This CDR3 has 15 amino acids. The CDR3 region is CSVQREPDSYNEQFF. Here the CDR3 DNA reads TGCAGCGTCCAGAGGGAGCCTGACTCCTACAATGAGCAGTTCTTC.

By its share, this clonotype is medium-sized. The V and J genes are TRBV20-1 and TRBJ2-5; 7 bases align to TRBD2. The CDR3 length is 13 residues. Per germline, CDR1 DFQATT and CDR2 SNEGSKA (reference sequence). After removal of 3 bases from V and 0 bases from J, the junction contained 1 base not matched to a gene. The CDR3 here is CSARGGYQETQYF. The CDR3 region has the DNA TGCAGTGCTAGGGGGGGGTACCAAGAGACCCAGTACTTC.

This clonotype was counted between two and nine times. The CDR3 sequence is CASRAGRLFF. The CDR3 DNA reads TGTGCCAGCAGGGCGGGACGACTGTTCTTC. This sequence joins TRBV27 and TRBJ2-1, with a weak D call TRBD2 (6 bases). CDR1 and CDR2 (germline): MNHEY, SMNVEV (reference sequence). Trimming left V 6 bases short and J 15 bases short, with 12 bases between. The CDR3 totals 10 residues.

CDR3 protein: CASSASPPAEQYF. The CDR3 coding sequence is TGTGCCAGCAGCGCCTCCCCCCCGGCCGAGCAGTACTTC. The chain joins TRBV9 to TRBJ2-7; D gene unclear. In germline, CDR1 is SGDLS, CDR2 YYNGEE. The V end was cut by 3 bases, the J end by 6 bases, with 13 bases between. The CDR3 is 13 amino acids.

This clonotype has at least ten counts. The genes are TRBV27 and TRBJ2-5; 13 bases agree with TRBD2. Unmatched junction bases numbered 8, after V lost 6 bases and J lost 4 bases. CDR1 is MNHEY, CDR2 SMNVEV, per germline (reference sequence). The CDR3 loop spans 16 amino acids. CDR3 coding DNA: TGTGCCAGCAGGCGGTTACTAGCGGGAGGGCGAGAGACCCAGTACTTC. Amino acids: CASRRLLAGGRETQYF.

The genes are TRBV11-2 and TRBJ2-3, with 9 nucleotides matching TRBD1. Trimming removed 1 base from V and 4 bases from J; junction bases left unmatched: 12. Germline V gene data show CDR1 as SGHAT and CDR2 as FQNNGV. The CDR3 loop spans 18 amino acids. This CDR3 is CASSLVGGQGIWADTQYF. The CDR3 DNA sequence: TGTGCCAGCAGCTTAGTTGGCGGACAGGGGATATGGGCAGATACGCAGTATTTT.

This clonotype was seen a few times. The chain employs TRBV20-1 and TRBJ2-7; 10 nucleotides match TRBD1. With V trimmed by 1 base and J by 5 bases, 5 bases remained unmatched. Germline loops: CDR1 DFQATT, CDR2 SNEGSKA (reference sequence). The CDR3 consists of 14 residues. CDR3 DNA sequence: TGCAGTGCTAGAGTCGGGACAGGGGTTGACGAGCAGTACTTC. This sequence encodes CSARVGTGVDEQYF.

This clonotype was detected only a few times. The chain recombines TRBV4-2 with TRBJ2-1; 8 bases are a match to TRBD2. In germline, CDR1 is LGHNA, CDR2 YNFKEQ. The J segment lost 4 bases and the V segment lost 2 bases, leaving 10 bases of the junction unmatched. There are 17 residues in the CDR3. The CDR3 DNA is TGTGCCAGCAGCCAAATTCAGCGGGAGAGTTTATACAATGAGCAGTTCTTC. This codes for CASSQIQRESLYNEQFF.

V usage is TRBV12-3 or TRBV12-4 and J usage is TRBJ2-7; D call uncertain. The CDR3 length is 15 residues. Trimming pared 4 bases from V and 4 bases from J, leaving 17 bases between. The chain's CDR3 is CASSSHETSTYEQYF. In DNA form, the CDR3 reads TGTGCCAGCAGTTCGCATGAGACATCAACTTACGAGCAGTACTTC.

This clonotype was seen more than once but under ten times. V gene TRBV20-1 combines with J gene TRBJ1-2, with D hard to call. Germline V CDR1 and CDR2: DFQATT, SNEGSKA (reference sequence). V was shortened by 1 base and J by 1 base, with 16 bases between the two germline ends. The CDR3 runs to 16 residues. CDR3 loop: CSARAPNRRYNYGYTF. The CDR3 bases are TGCAGTGCTAGAGCGCCCAACCGACGGTATAACTATGGCTACACCTTC.

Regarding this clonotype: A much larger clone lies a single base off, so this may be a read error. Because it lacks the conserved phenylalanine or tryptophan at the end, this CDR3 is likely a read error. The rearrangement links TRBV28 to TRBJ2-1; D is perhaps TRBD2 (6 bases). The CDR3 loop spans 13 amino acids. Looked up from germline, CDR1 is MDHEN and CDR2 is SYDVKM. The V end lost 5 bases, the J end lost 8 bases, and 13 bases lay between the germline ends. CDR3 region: CASSLGGLDEQFL. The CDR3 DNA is TGTGCCAGCAGTCTGGGGGGATTAGATGAGCAGTTCCTC.

The CDR3: CASGTSGYEQYF. The CDR3 DNA follows: TGTGCCAGCGGGACTAGCGGTTACGAGCAGTACTTC. This chain connects TRBV28 to TRBJ2-7; 11 bases map to TRBD2. Germline CDR1 MDHEN, CDR2 SYDVKM. Trimming took 8 bases from V and 4 from J; bases not matched to a gene: 1. The CDR3 sequence is 12 residues long.

The CDR3 DNA follows: TGTGCCAGCAGCCCCCGTGCCGGGACAGGGGTCTCCAATGAGCAGTTCTTC. The encoded protein is CASSPRAGTGVSNEQFF. The chain recombines TRBV11-2 with TRBJ2-1; the match to TRBD1 covers 10 bases. J was trimmed by 6 bases and V by 5 bases; bases with no gene match: 13. This CDR3 region has 17 residues. The germline gives CDR1 SGHAT, CDR2 FQNNGV.

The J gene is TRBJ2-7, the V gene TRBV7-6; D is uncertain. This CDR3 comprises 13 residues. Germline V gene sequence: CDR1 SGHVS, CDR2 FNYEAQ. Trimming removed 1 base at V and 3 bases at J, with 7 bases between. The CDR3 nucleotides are TGTGCCAGCAGCTTAGAATTCAACTACGAGCAGTACTTC. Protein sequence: CASSLEFNYEQYF.

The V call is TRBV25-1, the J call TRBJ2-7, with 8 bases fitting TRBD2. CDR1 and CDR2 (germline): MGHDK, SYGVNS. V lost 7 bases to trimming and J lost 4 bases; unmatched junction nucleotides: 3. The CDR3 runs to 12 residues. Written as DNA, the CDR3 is TGTGCCAGCATAGCGGGGACGTACGAGCAGTACTTC. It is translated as CASIAGTYEQYF.

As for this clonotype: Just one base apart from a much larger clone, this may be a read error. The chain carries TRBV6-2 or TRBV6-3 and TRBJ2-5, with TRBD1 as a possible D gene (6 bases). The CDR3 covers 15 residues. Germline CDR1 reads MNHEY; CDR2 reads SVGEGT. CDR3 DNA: TGTGCCAGCGGTTATTGGGTTGACAGGCAAGAGACCCAGTACTTC. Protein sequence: CASGYWVDRQETQYF.

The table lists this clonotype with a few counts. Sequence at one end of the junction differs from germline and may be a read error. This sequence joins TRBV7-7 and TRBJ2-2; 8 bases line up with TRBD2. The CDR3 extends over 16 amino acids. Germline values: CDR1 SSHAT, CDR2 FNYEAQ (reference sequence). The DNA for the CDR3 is TGTGCTAGCAGCTTAGAAGTGGCTAGCGGGACCGGGGAGCTGTTTTTT. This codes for CASSLEVASGTGELFF.